These 32 T cell receptor beta chains were all obtained from the same sample, sequenced in a study of regulatory T cells in long-lasting Graves disease. CDR3 regions were amplified by Arm-PCR using iRepertoire HTBI primers to build TCR beta libraries. MiXCR, applied by TCRdb to the multiplex PCR reads, yields one record per CDR3 protein. In the table there are 530,000 or so distinct CDR3 sequences, about 16% of which are singletons. Time point: newly diagnosed GD, antithyroid drugs for less than 3 months. Researchers made the TCR library from RNA that was extracted from PBMCs. This same sample was also taken into another study, of T cells in Graves' hyperthyroidism and ophthalmopathy.

The sequencing here drew on peripheral blood mononuclear cells (PBMCs), taken at new diagnosis, from a patient treated with antithyroid drugs. These receptors were obtained from a man aged 18 to 29 with Graves disease.

This clonotype came up a few times. The chain has TRBV20-1 and TRBJ2-7; D not resolved. The CDR3 spans 13 residues. V was clipped by 0 bases and J by 6 bases, with 12 bases between them. The germline V gene has CDR1 DFQATT and CDR2 SNEGSKA (reference sequence). CDR3 amino acids: CSAREGPSPEQYF. The CDR3 region has the DNA TGCAGTGCTAGAGAAGGCCCCAGCCCCGAGCAGTACTTC.

There are many counts of this clonotype. The chain recombines TRBV7-9 with TRBJ2-5; weak D call: TRBD2 (5 bases). This CDR3 has 13 amino acids. Trimming shortened V by 3 bases and J by 4 bases, and 9 bases separated the two germline ends. From germline, CDR1 is SEHNR and CDR2 FQNEAQ (reference sequence). CDR3 protein: CASSFWTGETQYF. DNA of the CDR3: TGTGCCAGCAGCTTCTGGACTGGAGAGACCCAGTACTTC.

There are many counts of this clonotype. The chain uses TRBV27 and TRBJ2-3, with D perhaps TRBD1 (6 bases). CDR3 length equals 16 residues. The germline V gene has CDR1 MNHEY and CDR2 SMNVEV (reference sequence). V lost 5 bases, J lost 3 bases, and 18 bases lay in between. The CDR3 is CASSPSKGEMTDTQYF. In DNA, the CDR3 is TGTGCCAGCAGTCCTTCAAAGGGGGAGATGACAGATACGCAGTATTTT.

This clonotype has a count of ten or more. The chain couples TRBV20-1 to TRBJ2-1; 9 bases are a match to TRBD2. The CDR3 length is 14 residues. CDR1 and CDR2 (germline): DFQATT, SNEGSKA (reference sequence). With V trimmed by 7 bases and J by 4 bases, 8 bases remained unmatched. Here the CDR3 DNA reads TGCAGTGTAACCGGGACTAGCAGGTACAATGAGCAGTTCTTC. Protein product: CSVTGTSRYNEQFF.

There are many counts of this clonotype. This chain joins TRBV7-9 and TRBJ1-2, with TRBD1 matching 10 bases. CDR3 size: 13 residues. Germline CDR1 and CDR2: SEHNR and FQNEAQ (reference sequence). J was trimmed by 4 bases and V by 11 bases; bases with no gene match: 7. The CDR3 nucleotides are TGTGCCGGGGACAGGGGCGACACCTATGGCTACACCTTC. Protein sequence: CAGDRGDTYGYTF.

This clonotype was detected many times. V gene TRBV2 combines with J gene TRBJ2-1; 11 bases fit TRBD2. Gene TRBJ2-5 matches the end of the DNA better, so the J call may be wrong. CDR3 length: 15 amino acids. Germline CDR1 and CDR2: SNHLY and FYNNEI. In nucleotides, the CDR3 is TGTGCCAGCAGTACCTTAGCGGGAGGGGCAGAGACCCAGTACTTC. This translates into CASSTLAGGAETQYF.

The rearrangement joins TRBV4-1 to TRBJ2-3; D gene ambiguous. The V and J ends lost 4 bases and 3 bases respectively, with 8 bases between them. The CDR3 has 13 residues. Germline lookup yields CDR1 MGHRA and CDR2 YSYEKL. CDR3 protein: CASSPGETDTQYF. The CDR3 coding sequence is TGCGCCAGCAGCCCCGGAGAGACAGATACGCAGTATTTT.

Ten or more counts support this clonotype. The CDR3 DNA reads TGTGCCAGCAGGGCGAACAGTGAAAAACTGTTTTTT. Amino acids: CASRANSEKLFF. The chain employs TRBV2 and TRBJ1-4; no definite D call. The germline V gene encodes CDR1 SNHLY and CDR2 FYNNEI. The CDR3 is made up of 12 amino acids. Trimming left V 6 bases short and J 7 bases short, with 9 bases between.

This clonotype was observed at least ten times. The chain employs TRBV28 and TRBJ2-3, with 7 bases that match TRBD1. CDR1 and CDR2 from the germline V gene are MDHEN and SYDVKM. V lost 5 bases and J lost 1; bases outside the gene matches: 6. CDR3 size: 15 residues. CDR3 region: CASSPDRAGTDTQYF. The CDR3 nucleotides read TGTGCCAGCAGTCCCGACAGGGCCGGCACAGATACGCAGTATTTT.

The chain carries TRBV7-2 and TRBJ2-1, with D uncertain. Trimming took 3 bases from V and 2 from J, leaving 8 bases between them. The CDR3 has 14 amino acids. Germline V gene data show CDR1 as SGHTA and CDR2 as FQGNSA. The CDR3 sequence: CASSFGYPYNEQFF. DNA of the CDR3: TGTGCCAGCAGCTTTGGGTACCCCTACAATGAGCAGTTCTTC.

This clonotype was found many times. The rearrangement joins TRBV28 to TRBJ2-3; TRBD2 might be the D (5 bases). The CDR3 contains 14 residues. Between the trimmed V and J ends, which lost 9 bases and 3 bases, there was a span of 16 bases. Germline CDR1 is MDHEN and CDR2 is SYDVKM. As DNA, the CDR3 is TGTGCCAGTTTAGCGCTCTCGGGGACAGATACGCAGTATTTT. Translated: CASLALSGTDTQYF. Filled out from reference TRBV28 and TRBJ2-3, the complete variable domain reads DVKVTQSSRYLVKRTGEKVFLECVQDMDHENMFWYRQDPGLGLRLIYFSYDVKMKEKGDIPEGYSVSREKKERFSLILESASTNQTSMYLCASLALSGTDTQYFGPGTRLTVL.

The rearrangement links TRBV6-1 to TRBJ1-4; 10 nucleotides agree with TRBD1. The length of the CDR3 is 15 residues. Unmatched junction bases numbered 7, after V lost 4 bases and J lost 8 bases. Germline V CDR1 and CDR2: MNHNS, SASEGT. CDR3 in DNA: TGTGCCAGCAGTGTGGGGGACAGGGGTGAGGAAAAACTGTTTTTT. It yields the protein CASSVGDRGEEKLFF.

This clonotype was detected ten times or more. CDR3 in amino acids: CAWSQQGGKTYEQYF. In nucleotides, the CDR3 is TGTGCCTGGAGCCAACAGGGTGGGAAGACCTACGAGCAGTACTTC. This chain joins TRBV30 and TRBJ2-7, with D maybe TRBD1 (6 bases). Germline V gives CDR1 GTSNPN, CDR2 SVGIG (reference sequence). V lost 3 bases, J lost 2 bases, and 17 bases lay in between. The CDR3 loop spans 15 amino acids.

The genes are TRBV20-1 and TRBJ2-2; 9 positions match TRBD1. The CDR3 contains 14 residues. Germline V gives CDR1 DFQATT, CDR2 SNEGSKA (reference sequence). The V and J ends lost 3 bases and 6 bases, in that order; junction bases with no gene match: 5. DNA for the CDR3: TGCAGTGCTAGGGGACAGGGTCGGCCCGGGGAGCTGTTTTTT. Its translation is CSARGQGRPGELFF.

Only a few counts were recorded for this clonotype. This sequence joins TRBV25-1 and TRBJ2-5; D gene uncertain. Germline V CDR1 and CDR2: MGHDK, SYGVNS. V shed 2 bases and J shed 5 bases, with 9 bases lying between them. The CDR3 runs to 13 residues. CDR3 residues: CASSEQGFETQYF. CDR3 DNA sequence: TGTGCCAGCAGTGAACAAGGGTTCGAGACCCAGTACTTC.

This clonotype has at least ten counts. The chain couples TRBV20-1 to TRBJ2-7, with 8 bases fitting TRBD1. J lost 5 bases, V lost 4 bases, and 10 bases had no gene match. CDR1 and CDR2 (germline): DFQATT, SNEGSKA (reference sequence). This CDR3 is 14 amino acids long. The chain's CDR3 is CSAINSRGRNEQYF. The CDR3 DNA is TGCAGTGCTATCAACTCCAGGGGGCGCAACGAGCAGTACTTC.

Many counts were recorded for this clonotype. The CDR3 is CASSVGVGSGTYEQYF. CDR3 coding DNA: TGCGCCAGCAGCGTCGGAGTAGGTAGCGGAACCTACGAGCAGTACTTC. The chain combines TRBV5-1 with TRBJ2-7; a possible D gene is TRBD2 (6 bases). This CDR3 contains 16 residues. Trimming removed 4 bases from V and 2 bases from J, with 19 bases in between. The germline V gene has CDR1 SGHRS and CDR2 YFSETQ.

The J gene is TRBJ1-1, the V gene TRBV20-1; TRBD1 might be the D (5 bases). There are 13 residues in the CDR3. The germline V gene encodes CDR1 DFQATT and CDR2 SNEGSKA (reference sequence). Trimming shortened V by 5 bases and J by 0 bases, and 10 bases separated the two germline ends. DNA for the CDR3: TGCAGTGCTCAAGACAGAGTGAACACTGAAGCTTTCTTT. Its protein is CSAQDRVNTEAFF.

This sequence joins TRBV5-6 and TRBJ2-7, with 9 bases matching TRBD1. The CDR3 runs 15 residues. Germline V gene lookup returns CDR1 SGHDT and CDR2 YYEEEE. J lost 5 bases, V lost 4 bases, and 10 bases had no gene match. The CDR3 nucleotides are TGTGCCAGCAGCCCCCGGGACAGGGTTTACGACGAGCAGTACTTC. It translates to CASSPRDRVYDEQYF.

This clonotype was recorded a few times. This chain links TRBV20-1 with TRBJ2-7, with a tentative D call TRBD1 (5 bases). The CDR3 spans 13 residues. V lost 1 base and J 0 bases, leaving 7 bases between the germline ends. Germline V gene sequence: CDR1 DFQATT, CDR2 SNEGSKA (reference sequence). The CDR3 DNA follows: TGCAGTGCTAGAGTCAGGGTCTCCTACGAGCAGTACTTC. It translates to CSARVRVSYEQYF.

Ten or more counts support this clonotype. CDR3 bases: TGTGCCAGCAGCTTAGTTATTTTCGGGGACAGGGGTTCGGGCGGTCAGCCCCAGCATTTT. Encoded protein: CASSLVIFGDRGSGGQPQHF. The chain employs TRBV7-8 and TRBJ1-5, with 10 bases aligning to TRBD1. Trimming removed 1 base from V and 6 bases from J; junction bases left unmatched: 18. The CDR3 runs to 20 residues. The V gene's germline CDR1 is SGHVS and CDR2 FQNEAQ. The full variable domain, its missing parts supplied by reference TRBV7-8 and TRBJ1-5, is GAGVSQSPRYKVAKRGQDVALRCDPISGHVSLFWYQQALGQGPEFLTYFQNEAQLDKSGLPSDRFFAERPEGSVSTLKIQRTQQEDSAVYLCASSLVIFGDRGSGGQPQHFGDGTRLSIL.

The rearrangement uses TRBV18 and TRBJ2-1; 10 bases agree with TRBD2. The J call is in doubt because the DNA end fits TRBJ2-3 better. This CDR3 is built from 17 residues. Germline V gene sequence: CDR1 KGHSH, CDR2 LQKENI. CDR3 DNA sequence: TGTGCCAGCTCGTCCGATAGCGGACTAGCGGCCACAGATACGCAGTATTTT. The encoded protein is CASSSDSGLAATDTQYF.

The chain is built from TRBV29-1 and TRBJ2-5, with TRBD1 matching 7 bases. Looked up from germline, CDR1 is SQVTM and CDR2 is ANQGSEA. With 3 bases clipped from V and 1 base from J, the junction kept 11 bases outside the gene matches. The CDR3 is 16 amino acids. The CDR3 bases are TGCAGCGTTGAGACACCCCGGGACAGCCTCCAAGAGACCCAGTACTTC. Translation gives CSVETPRDSLQETQYF.

This clonotype was picked up many times. This chain joins TRBV6-1 and TRBJ2-3, with a weak D call TRBD2 (6 bases). From germline, CDR1 is MNHNS and CDR2 SASEGT. The V end lost 8 bases, the J end lost 2 bases, and 14 bases lay between the germline ends. The CDR3 has 14 amino acids. CDR3 sequence: CASPTGDHTDTQYF. For the CDR3, the DNA is TGTGCCAGCCCGACGGGGGATCACACAGATACGCAGTATTTT.

Comment on this clonotype: The junction does not match germline at one end; this may be a read error. V gene TRBV14 combines with J gene TRBJ2-1; D is perhaps TRBD1 (5 bases). Germline CDR1 is SGHDN and CDR2 is FVKESK. CDR3 length equals 13 residues. The CDR3 nucleotides are TGTGCCAGCAGCCAAGATCGGCCAGGGCGGATTTACTTC. This encodes CASSQDRPGRIYF.

The rearrangement links TRBV7-6 to TRBJ2-5, with 8 bases that match TRBD1. V was clipped by 1 base and J by 5 bases; unmatched bases: 6. CDR1 is SGHVS, CDR2 FNYEAQ, per germline. The CDR3 runs 15 residues. The CDR3 spells CASSLEAGGLETQYF. DNA of the CDR3: TGTGCCAGCAGCTTAGAGGCAGGGGGCTTGGAGACCCAGTACTTC.

At least ten counts were recorded for this clonotype. The CDR3 sequence is CASSSDPVGEQYF. CDR3 nucleotides: TGTGCCAGCAGCTCCGACCCGGTTGGGGAGCAGTACTTC. This sequence joins TRBV7-3 and TRBJ2-7; D gene ambiguous. Trimming removed 4 bases from V and 7 bases from J, with 14 bases in between. The CDR3 length is 13 residues. Germline V gene data show CDR1 as SGHTA and CDR2 as FQGTGA.

In this sample, this clonotype turned up a few times. This sequence joins TRBV28 and TRBJ2-4, with no clear D. CDR3 length equals 10 residues. In germline, CDR1 is MDHEN, CDR2 SYDVKM. Trimming cost V 2 bases and J 14 bases, with 7 bases left between them. The CDR3 protein is CASSLRTEYF. The CDR3 DNA is TGTGCCAGCAGTTTACGGACGGAGTACTTC.

The V gene is TRBV6-9, the J gene TRBJ1-2, with D possibly TRBD1 on 6 matching bases. V lost 3 bases and J lost 8, with 13 bases in between. The CDR3 sequence is 13 residues long. The germline V gene has CDR1 MNHGY and CDR2 SVAAGI. CDR3 loop: CASSYARGGGYTF. The CDR3 DNA sequence: TGTGCCAGCAGTTACGCCAGGGGCGGAGGCTACACCTTC.

This clonotype has at least ten counts. The rearrangement links TRBV28 to TRBJ1-2; 8 bases align to TRBD1. Germline V gene lookup returns CDR1 MDHEN and CDR2 SYDVKM. After removal of 5 bases from V and 3 bases from J, the junction contained 8 bases not matched to a gene. This CDR3 is 15 amino acids long. The CDR3 region has the DNA TGTGCCAGCAGTCCCTCCGGACAGGGCGACTATGGCTACACCTTC. It is translated as CASSPSGQGDYGYTF.

This clonotype has ten or more counts. The chain uses TRBV20-1 and TRBJ1-5; D not resolved. The V and J ends lost 2 bases and 2 bases respectively, with 10 bases between them. The CDR3 has 14 amino acids. The V gene's germline CDR1 is DFQATT and CDR2 SNEGSKA (reference sequence). The CDR3 reads CSARSGNGNQPQHF. CDR3 DNA: TGCAGTGCTAGATCCGGTAATGGCAATCAGCCCCAGCATTTT.

This clonotype has just a few counts. This sequence joins TRBV20-1 and TRBJ1-6, with D unclear. Trimming removed 2 bases at V and 7 bases at J, with 6 bases between. CDR1 is DFQATT, CDR2 SNEGSKA, per germline (reference sequence). There are 12 residues in the CDR3. The CDR3 DNA reads TGCAGTGCTAGACGAAGAAATTCACCCCTCCACTTT. Translated, it gives CSARRRNSPLHF.